The rows below give T cell receptor beta chains drawn from one sample of a study of post-analysis software for immune sequencing data. Each CDR3 protein gets one entry after TCRdb re-called the PCR reads with MiXCR. The sample yields 700,000 to 800,000 distinct CDR3 sequences, about 32% seen once. The sequencing sample was made of blood. The origin of the receptors is a girl under 18 with multiple sclerosis. Both conserved end residues are part of each CDR3. The D gene is left open where the match is weak. The size entry is marked missing in some rows and otherwise reads once, few, many or a size class.

V	J	size	D	length	DNA	CDR3
TRBV12-3/TRBV12-4	TRBJ2-5	many	.	12	TGTGCCAGCAGTCTCCCCCCTCAGACCCAGTACTTC	CASSLPPQTQYF
TRBV5-1	TRBJ1-5	few	.	13	TGCGCCAGCAGCTTGCTTTCGGGTCAGCCCCAGCATTTT	CASSLLSGQPQHF
TRBV7-2	TRBJ2-5	.	TRBD1	14	TGTGCCAGCAGCTTAGCTCAAGGACAGGGTGGGCAGTACTTC	CASSLAQGQGGQYF
TRBV28	TRBJ2-7	few	.	14	TGTGCCAGCAGTTTGCTCCGGGTCCCCTACGAGCAGTACTTC	CASSLLRVPYEQYF
TRBV27	TRBJ2-1	few	TRBD2	15	TGTGCCAGCAGAGCGGGACTCAGCTCCTACAATGAGCAGTTCTTC	CASRAGLSSYNEQFF
TRBV7-9	TRBJ2-1	.	TRBD2	15	TGTGCCAGCAGCTCCCCCCAGCGGGAGCACCATGAGCAGTTCTTC	CASSSPQREHHEQFF
TRBV19	TRBJ1-1	.	.	15	TGTGCCAGTAGTGTAGGACAGCTTATGAACACTGAAGCTTTCTTT	CASSVGQLMNTEAFF
TRBV20-1	TRBJ1-5	few	TRBD1	15	TGCAGTGCTAGAGACGAACAGGGGGGAAATCAGCCCCAGCATTTT	CSARDEQGGNQPQHF
TRBV9	TRBJ1-1	few	.	13	TGTGCCAGCAGCTGGACGGTGAACACTGAAGCTTTCTTT	CASSWTVNTEAFF
TRBV15	TRBJ2-3	.	.	16	TGTGCCACCAGCAGAGAGGTTGGGGCGAGCCCAGATACGCAGTATTTT	CATSREVGASPDTQYF
TRBV20-1	TRBJ2-1	.	.	15	TGCAGTGCTAGACCCGAGGCGGGGTACTACAATGAGCAGTTCTTC	CSARPEAGYYNEQFF
TRBV2	TRBJ1-2	.	.	12	TGTGCCAGCAGTGAAACCCGGTATGGCTACACCTTC	CASSETRYGYTF